This TCR beta chain was documented in a study of CD8+ T cells in alopecia areata. Study-wide context: Tofacitinib lasted 6 to 18 months, then 6 months off drug.

Peripheral blood, together with lesional scalp punch biopsies, was collected from alopecia areata patients. Sorting of CD4+ and CD8+ T cells was performed on PBMCs. RNA extraction and reverse transcription yielded cDNA as sequencing template. Generated by immunoSEQ multiplex PCR, the TCRdb table keeps only in-frame clones and is missing some. The table records 130,000 to 150,000 clones, approximately 50% of them present only once. The CDR3 contains 15 residues. Germline V gene lookup returns CDR1 SGDLS and CDR2 YYNGEE. V was shortened by 2 bases and J by 0 bases, with 9 bases between the two germline ends. In regard to this clone: Its antigen remains unknown.

Study-wide findings and caveats: The study found higher clonality in lesional than normal scalp, especially in alopecia totalis/universalis.

Here the sequenced sample was CD4+ T cells sorted from blood, taken at week 0. The clonotype comes from a human donor with alopecia areata. The chain links TRBV9 to TRBJ2-1; D uncertain. This CDR3 is CASSVTVSSYNEQFF. The CDR3 nucleotides read TGTGCCAGCAGCGTGACTGTGAGCTCCTACAATGAGCAGTTCTTC.